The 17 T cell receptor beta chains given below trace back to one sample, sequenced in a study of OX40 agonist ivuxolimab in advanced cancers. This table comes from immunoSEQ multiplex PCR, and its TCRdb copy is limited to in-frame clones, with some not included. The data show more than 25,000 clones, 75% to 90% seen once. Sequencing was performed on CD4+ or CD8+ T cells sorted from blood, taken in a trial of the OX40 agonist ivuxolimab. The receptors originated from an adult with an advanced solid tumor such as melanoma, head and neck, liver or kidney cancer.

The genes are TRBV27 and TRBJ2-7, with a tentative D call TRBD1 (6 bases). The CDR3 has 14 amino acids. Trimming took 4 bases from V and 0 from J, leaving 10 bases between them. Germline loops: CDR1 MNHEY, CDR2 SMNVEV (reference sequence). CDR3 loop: CASSSPGASYEQYF. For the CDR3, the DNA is TGTGCCAGCAGTTCCCCAGGGGCCTCCTACGAGCAGTACTTC.

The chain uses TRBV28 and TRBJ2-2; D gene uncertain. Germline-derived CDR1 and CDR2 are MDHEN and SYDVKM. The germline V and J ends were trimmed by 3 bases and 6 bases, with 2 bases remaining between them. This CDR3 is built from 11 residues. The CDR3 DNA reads TGTGCCAGCAGTTTCCCCGGGGAGCTGTTTTTT. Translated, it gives CASSFPGELFF.

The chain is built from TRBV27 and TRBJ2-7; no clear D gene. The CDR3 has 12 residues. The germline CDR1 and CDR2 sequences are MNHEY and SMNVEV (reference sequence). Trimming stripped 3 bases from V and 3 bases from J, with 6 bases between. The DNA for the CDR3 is TGTGCCAGCAGTTTTTCAGGCTACGAGCAGTACTTC. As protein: CASSFSGYEQYF.

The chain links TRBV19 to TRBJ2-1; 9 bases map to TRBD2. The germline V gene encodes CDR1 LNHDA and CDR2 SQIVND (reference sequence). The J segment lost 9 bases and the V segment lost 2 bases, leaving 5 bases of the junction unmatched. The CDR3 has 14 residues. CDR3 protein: CASSIYQTSGEQFF. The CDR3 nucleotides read TGTGCCAGTAGTATATATCAGACTAGCGGTGAGCAGTTCTTC.

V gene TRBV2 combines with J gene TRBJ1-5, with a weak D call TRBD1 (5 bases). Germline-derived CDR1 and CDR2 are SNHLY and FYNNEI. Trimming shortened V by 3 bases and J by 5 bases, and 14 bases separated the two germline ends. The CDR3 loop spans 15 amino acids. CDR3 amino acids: CASSESGGGHQPQHF. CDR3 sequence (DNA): TGTGCCAGCAGTGAGAGCGGGGGAGGGCATCAGCCCCAGCATTTT.

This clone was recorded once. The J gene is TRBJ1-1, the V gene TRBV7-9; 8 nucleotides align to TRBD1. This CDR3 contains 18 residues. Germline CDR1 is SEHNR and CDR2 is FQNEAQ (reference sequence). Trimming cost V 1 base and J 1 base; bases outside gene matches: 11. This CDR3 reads CASSLGVGTGLQNTEAFF. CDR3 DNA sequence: TGTGCCAGCAGCTTAGGGGTCGGGACAGGACTACAGAACACTGAAGCTTTCTTT.

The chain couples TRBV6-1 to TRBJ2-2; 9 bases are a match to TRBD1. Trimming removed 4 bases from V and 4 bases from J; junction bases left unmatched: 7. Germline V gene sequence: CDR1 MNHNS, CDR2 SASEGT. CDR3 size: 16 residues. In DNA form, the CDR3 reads TGTGCCAGCAGTGGCACCGGGACAGGGCTCACCGGGGAGCTGTTTTTT. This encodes CASSGTGTGLTGELFF.

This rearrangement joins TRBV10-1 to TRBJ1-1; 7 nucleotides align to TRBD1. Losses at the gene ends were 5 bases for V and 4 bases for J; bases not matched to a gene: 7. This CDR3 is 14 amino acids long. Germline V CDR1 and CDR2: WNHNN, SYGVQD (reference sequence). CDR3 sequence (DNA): TGCGCCAGCAGTAGACAGGGTATGGGCACTGAAGCTTTCTTT. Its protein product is CASSRQGMGTEAFF.

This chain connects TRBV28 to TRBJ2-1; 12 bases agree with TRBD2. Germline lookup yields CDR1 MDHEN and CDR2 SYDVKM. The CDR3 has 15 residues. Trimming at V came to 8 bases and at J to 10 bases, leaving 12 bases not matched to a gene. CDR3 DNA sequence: TGTGCCAGCCAATGGACAGGACTAGCGGGAACAGAGCAGTTCTTC. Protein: CASQWTGLAGTEQFF.

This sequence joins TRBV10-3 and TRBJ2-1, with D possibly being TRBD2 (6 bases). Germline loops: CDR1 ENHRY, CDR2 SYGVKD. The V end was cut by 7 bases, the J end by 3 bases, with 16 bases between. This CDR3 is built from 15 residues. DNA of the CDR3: TGTGCCATCAATTCGGGAGAGGGCCTCTACAATGAGCAGTTCTTC. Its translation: CAINSGEGLYNEQFF.

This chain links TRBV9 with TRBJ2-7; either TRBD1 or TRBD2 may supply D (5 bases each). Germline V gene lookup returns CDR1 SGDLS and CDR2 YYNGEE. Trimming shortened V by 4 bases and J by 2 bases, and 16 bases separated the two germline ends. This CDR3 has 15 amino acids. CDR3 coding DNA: TGTGCCAGCAGCCACGGGGCCGGCAGAACCTACGAGCAGTACTTC. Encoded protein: CASSHGAGRTYEQYF.

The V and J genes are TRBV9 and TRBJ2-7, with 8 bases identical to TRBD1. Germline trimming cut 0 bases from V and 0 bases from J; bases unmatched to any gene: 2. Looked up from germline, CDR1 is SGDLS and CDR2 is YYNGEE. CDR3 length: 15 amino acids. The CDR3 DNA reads TGTGCCAGCAGCGTAGCTGGGACAGGCTCCTACGAGCAGTACTTC. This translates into CASSVAGTGSYEQYF.

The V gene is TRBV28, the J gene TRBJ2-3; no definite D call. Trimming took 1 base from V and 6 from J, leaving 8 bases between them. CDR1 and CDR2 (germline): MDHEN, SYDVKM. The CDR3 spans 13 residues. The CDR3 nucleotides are TGTGCCAGCAGTTTATTGATTGGGGATACGCAGTATTTT. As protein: CASSLLIGDTQYF.

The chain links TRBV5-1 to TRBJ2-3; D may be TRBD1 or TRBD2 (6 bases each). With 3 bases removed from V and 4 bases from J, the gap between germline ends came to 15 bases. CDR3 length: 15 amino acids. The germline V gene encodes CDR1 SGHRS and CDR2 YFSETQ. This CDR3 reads CASSSFGGGSDTQYF. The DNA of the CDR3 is TGCGCCAGCAGCTCGTTCGGGGGCGGTTCAGATACGCAGTATTTT.

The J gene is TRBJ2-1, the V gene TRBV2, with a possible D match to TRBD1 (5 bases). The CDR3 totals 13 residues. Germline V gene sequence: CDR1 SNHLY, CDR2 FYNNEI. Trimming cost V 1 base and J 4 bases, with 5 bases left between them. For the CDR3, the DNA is TGTGCCAGCAGTGAAGGACAGTACAATGAGCAGTTCTTC. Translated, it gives CASSEGQYNEQFF.

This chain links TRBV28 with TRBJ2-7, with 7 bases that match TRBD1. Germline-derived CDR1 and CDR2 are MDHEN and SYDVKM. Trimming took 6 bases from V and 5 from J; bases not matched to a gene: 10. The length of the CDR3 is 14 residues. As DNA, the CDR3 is TGTGCCAGCAGGGAAGCAAGGGGGCGAAACGAGCAGTACTTC. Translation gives CASREARGRNEQYF.

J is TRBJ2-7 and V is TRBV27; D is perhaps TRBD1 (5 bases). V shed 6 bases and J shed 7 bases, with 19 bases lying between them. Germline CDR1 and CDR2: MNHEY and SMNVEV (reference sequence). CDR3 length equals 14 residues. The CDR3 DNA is TGTGCCAGCAGAGAACAGGTCCGCACTCGGGAGCAGTACTTC. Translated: CASREQVRTREQYF.